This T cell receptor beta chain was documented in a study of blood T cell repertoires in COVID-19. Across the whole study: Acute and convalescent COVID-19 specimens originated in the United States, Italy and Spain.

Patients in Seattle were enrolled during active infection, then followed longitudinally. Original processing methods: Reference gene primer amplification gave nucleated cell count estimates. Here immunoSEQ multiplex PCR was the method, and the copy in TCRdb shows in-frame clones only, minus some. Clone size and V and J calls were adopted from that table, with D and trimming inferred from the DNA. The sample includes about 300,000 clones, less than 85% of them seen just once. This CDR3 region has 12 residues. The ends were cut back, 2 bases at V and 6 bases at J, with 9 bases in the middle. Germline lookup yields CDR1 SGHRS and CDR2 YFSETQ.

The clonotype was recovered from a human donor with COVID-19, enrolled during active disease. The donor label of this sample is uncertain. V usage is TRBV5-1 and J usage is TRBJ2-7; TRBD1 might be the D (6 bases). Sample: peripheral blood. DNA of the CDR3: TGCGCCAGCAGCTTCACAGGGACCGAGCAGTACTTC. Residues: CASSFTGTEQYF.